This is a list of T cell receptor beta chains from one sample in a study of beta chain features in type 1 diabetes. The repertoire was sequenced with immunoSEQ multiplex PCR; TCRdb's copy has only in-frame clones and lacks some. Among around 360,000 clones, 10% to 15% were seen once, and the ten largest hold about 0.01%. The sequencing input was naive CD4+ T cells from blood. These receptors all stem from a woman under 30 with type 1 diabetes. The CDR3 runs from the conserved cysteine through the conserved F or W. The D gene is left open where the match is weak. Size values are once, few and many counts, or a class for expanded clones, and some rows have none.

V gene: TRBV14
D gene: NA
J gene: TRBJ1-1
clone size: NA
CDR3 protein: CASSQVVEAFF
CDR3 DNA: TGTGCCAGCAGCCAAGTCGTGGAAGCTTTCTTT

V gene: TRBV7-2
D gene: TRBD1
J gene: TRBJ2-1
clone size: NA
CDR3 protein: CASSSGQEPGNEQFF
CDR3 DNA: TGTGCCAGCAGCTCGGGACAGGAGCCAGGCAATGAGCAGTTCTTC

V gene: TRBV6-4
D gene: NA
J gene: TRBJ1-6
clone size: few
CDR3 protein: CASSAVGGRAPLHF
CDR3 DNA: TGTGCCAGCAGTGCAGTCGGGGGGCGGGCACCCCTCCACTTT

V gene: TRBV9
D gene: NA
J gene: TRBJ1-2
clone size: few
CDR3 protein: CASSVEPGGRGYTF
CDR3 DNA: TGTGCCAGCAGCGTAGAACCGGGGGGAAGAGGCTACACCTTC

V gene: TRBV6-5
D gene: NA
J gene: TRBJ2-7
clone size: few
CDR3 protein: CASSYSLSRATYEQYF
CDR3 DNA: TGTGCCAGCAGTTACTCGTTGTCCAGGGCTACCTACGAGCAGTACTTC

V gene: TRBV10-3
D gene: NA
J gene: TRBJ1-1
clone size: few
CDR3 protein: CAIRSGENTEAFF
CDR3 DNA: TGTGCCATTCGCTCAGGGGAGAACACTGAAGCTTTCTTT

V gene: TRBV19
D gene: TRBD2
J gene: TRBJ2-1
clone size: few
CDR3 protein: CASSRTSGTYNEQFF
CDR3 DNA: TGTGCCAGTAGTAGGACTAGCGGGACCTACAATGAGCAGTTCTTC

V gene: TRBV5-1
D gene: NA
J gene: TRBJ1-1
clone size: NA
CDR3 protein: CASSFAGPNTEAFF
CDR3 DNA: TGCGCCAGCAGCTTCGCAGGGCCGAACACTGAAGCTTTCTTT

V gene: TRBV5-1
D gene: NA
J gene: TRBJ2-1
clone size: NA
CDR3 protein: CASSWTAGVSYNEQFF
CDR3 DNA: TGCGCCAGCAGCTGGACGGCGGGCGTCTCCTACAATGAGCAGTTCTTC

V gene: TRBV11-3
D gene: NA
J gene: TRBJ2-1
clone size: few
CDR3 protein: CASGGTGLNEQFF
CDR3 DNA: TGTGCCAGCGGGGGGACTGGCCTCAATGAGCAGTTCTTC

V gene: TRBV7-2
D gene: NA
J gene: TRBJ2-7
clone size: few
CDR3 protein: CASSPLTGGFEQYF
CDR3 DNA: TGTGCCAGCAGCCCCCTGACGGGCGGGTTCGAGCAGTACTTC

V gene: TRBV29-1
D gene: NA
J gene: TRBJ2-1
clone size: few
CDR3 protein: CSVSGDSYNEQFF
CDR3 DNA: TGCAGCGTTTCAGGGGATTCGTACAATGAGCAGTTCTTC

V gene: TRBV29-1
D gene: NA
J gene: TRBJ2-3
clone size: NA
CDR3 protein: CSVERGQPGQYF
CDR3 DNA: TGCAGCGTTGAAAGAGGCCAACCGGGGCAGTATTTT

V gene: TRBV4-3
D gene: TRBD1
J gene: TRBJ1-5
clone size: few
CDR3 protein: CASSQVQGYQPQHF
CDR3 DNA: TGCGCCAGCAGCCAAGTACAGGGGTACCAGCCCCAGCATTTT

V gene: TRBV19
D gene: NA
J gene: TRBJ1-5
clone size: NA
CDR3 protein: CASSIGQNNQPQHF
CDR3 DNA: TGTGCCAGTAGTATTGGACAGAACAATCAGCCCCAGCATTTT

V gene: TRBV30
D gene: NA
J gene: TRBJ1-2
clone size: NA
CDR3 protein: CAWEDTGINYGYTF
CDR3 DNA: TGTGCCTGGGAAGATACAGGGATCAACTATGGCTACACCTTC

V gene: TRBV30
D gene: TRBD1
J gene: TRBJ1-2
clone size: few
CDR3 protein: CACERGTGGGYTF
CDR3 DNA: TGTGCCTGTGAAAGGGGGACAGGGGGTGGCTACACCTTC

V gene: TRBV18
D gene: TRBD2
J gene: TRBJ2-2
clone size: few
CDR3 protein: CASSPGLAGDTGELFF
CDR3 DNA: TGTGCCAGCTCACCTGGACTAGCGGGGGACACCGGGGAGCTGTTTTTT

V gene: TRBV29-1
D gene: NA
J gene: TRBJ1-1
clone size: many
CDR3 protein: CSVAAGMNTEAFF
CDR3 DNA: TGCAGCGTTGCTGCGGGAATGAACACTGAAGCTTTCTTT

V gene: TRBV14
D gene: NA
J gene: TRBJ2-7
clone size: few
CDR3 protein: CASSTTTTYEQYF
CDR3 DNA: TGTGCCAGCAGCACGACAACCACCTACGAGCAGTACTTC

V gene: TRBV2
D gene: NA
J gene: TRBJ2-7
clone size: NA
CDR3 protein: CASSVLSGSEQYF
CDR3 DNA: TGTGCCAGCAGTGTTTTGTCCGGTTCCGAGCAGTACTTC

V gene: TRBV5-6
D gene: NA
J gene: TRBJ1-5
clone size: NA
CDR3 protein: CASSLGLDQPQHF
CDR3 DNA: TGTGCCAGCAGCTTGGGGCTGGATCAGCCCCAGCATTTT

V gene: TRBV5-1
D gene: NA
J gene: TRBJ2-7
clone size: NA
CDR3 protein: CASSLRQSMAYEQYF
CDR3 DNA: TGCGCCAGCAGCTTAAGACAGTCGATGGCTTACGAGCAGTACTTC

V gene: TRBV5-1
D gene: NA
J gene: TRBJ2-1
clone size: NA
CDR3 protein: CASSLANEQFF
CDR3 DNA: TGCGCCAGCAGCTTGGCAAATGAGCAGTTCTTC

V gene: TRBV7-2
D gene: NA
J gene: TRBJ2-2
clone size: NA
CDR3 protein: CASSLVQNTGELFF
CDR3 DNA: TGTGCCAGCAGCTTAGTACAGAACACCGGGGAGCTGTTTTTT

V gene: TRBV21-1
D gene: NA
J gene: TRBJ2-6
clone size: few
CDR3 protein: CASSREGDRGRSSGANVLTF
CDR3 DNA: TGTGCCAGCAGCAGAGAAGGGGATAGGGGCAGGTCCTCTGGGGCCAACGTCCTGACTTTC

V gene: TRBV27
D gene: NA
J gene: TRBJ2-7
clone size: NA
CDR3 protein: CASSLMSGVRYEQYF
CDR3 DNA: TGTGCCAGCAGTTTGATGTCAGGGGTTAGGTACGAGCAGTACTTC

V gene: TRBV5-1
D gene: TRBD2
J gene: TRBJ2-1
clone size: few
CDR3 protein: CASSWGPGGPNEQFF
CDR3 DNA: TGCGCCAGCAGCTGGGGACCGGGGGGGCCCAATGAGCAGTTCTTC

V gene: TRBV29-1
D gene: NA
J gene: TRBJ2-3
clone size: few
CDR3 protein: CSSDGGGGDTQYF
CDR3 DNA: TGCAGCTCCGACGGGGGTGGGGGAGATACGCAGTATTTT

V gene: TRBV9
D gene: NA
J gene: TRBJ1-3
clone size: few
CDR3 protein: CASSVARASGNTIYF
CDR3 DNA: TGTGCCAGCAGCGTAGCGAGGGCCTCTGGAAACACCATATATTTT

V gene: TRBV25-1
D gene: NA
J gene: TRBJ1-4
clone size: few
CDR3 protein: CASSEFVGGSNEKLFF
CDR3 DNA: TGTGCCAGCAGTGAATTTGTAGGAGGGTCCAATGAAAAACTGTTTTTT

V gene: TRBV30
D gene: NA
J gene: TRBJ1-5
clone size: few
CDR3 protein: CAWSVPNQPQHF
CDR3 DNA: TGTGCCTGGAGTGTTCCAAATCAGCCCCAGCATTTT

V gene: TRBV10-3
D gene: TRBD2
J gene: TRBJ2-7
clone size: NA
CDR3 protein: CAISATSGQTYEQYF
CDR3 DNA: TGTGCCATCAGTGCGACTAGCGGGCAGACCTACGAGCAGTACTTC